The clone carrying this TCR beta chain was seen only a few times. The data originate from a study of blood T cell repertoires in COVID-19. For the study at large: The United States, Italy and Spain were the sources of the acute and convalescent COVID-19 samples. T cells, B-cell-depleted T cells, or PBMCs supplied cDNA or gDNA.

Here immunoSEQ multiplex PCR was the method, and the copy in TCRdb shows in-frame clones only, minus some. The repertoire has around 250,000 clones, around 84% of them found once; the top ten carry approximately 4.5%. CDR1 is MGHRA, CDR2 YSYEKL, per germline. Trimming cost V 0 bases and J 4 bases; bases outside gene matches: 4. CDR3 length: 16 residues. Sequences were obtained from PBMCs or T cells enriched from blood (not recorded which). The chain couples TRBV4-1 to TRBJ2-1, with 9 bases aligning to TRBD2. This clonotype originated in a man aged 25-45 years with acute COVID-19. CDR3 nucleotide sequence: TGCGCCAGCAGCCAAGAAGCGGGGGGCGGTTACAATGAGCAGTTCTTC. The encoded protein is CASSQEAGGGYNEQFF.